This TCR beta chain was captured in a study of Ad26.COV2.S vaccination and SARS-CoV-2 variants. In the study overall: Intramuscular Ad26.COV2.S at 5x10^10 or 1x10^11 viral particles. The study, taken as a whole, reports: Recipients of vaccine and of placebo showed similar breadth of their non-spike TCR repertoires. A substantial breadth of spike-specific CD8+ and CD4+ T cell responses after vaccination has been reported.

Treatment denoted: roughly 19 received Ad26.COV2.S at low or high dose, single or two shots; 5 received placebo; per-sample allocation not given. The samples were gathered on day 63 after the first injection of vaccine or placebo. Boston hosted the donor, who was an adult aged 18-55 years. Losses at the gene ends were 4 bases for V and 0 bases for J; bases not matched to a gene: 5. The CDR3 has 17 amino acids. Germline lookup yields CDR1 MNHEY and CDR2 SVGEGT. The table came from immunoSEQ multiplex PCR; TCRdb's copy has only in-frame clones and leaves some out. In the table there are 300,000 to 350,000 clones, 65% to 90% of which are singletons. Points on this clone: Its target is unknown.

This rearrangement joins TRBV6-2 or TRBV6-3 to TRBJ2-5, with 13 bases fitting TRBD2. This receptor was identified in a person aged 18-60 years who received the Ad26.COV2.S COVID-19 vaccine or a placebo. The material sequenced was peripheral blood, taken in a trial of Ad26.COV2.S vaccine versus placebo. The chain's CDR3 is CASSSLAGGSYQETQYF. CDR3 nucleotide sequence: TGTGCCAGCAGTTCACTAGCGGGGGGGTCGTACCAAGAGACCCAGTACTTC.